The 4 T cell receptor beta chains below all came from one sample that was sequenced in a study of cytomegalovirus exposure and HLA in healthy donors. Primers for the PCR totalled 60 Vbeta and 13 Jbeta. Using immunoSEQ multiplex PCR, the repertoire was profiled, and TCRdb retains in-frame clones only, with some absent. Among some 200,000 clones listed, about 80% were seen once. Sample: PBMCs. These TCRs come from a woman in her thirties or forties in good health and CMV-seronegative.

Worth noting for this clone: Compared with germline, one end of the junction differs, possibly owing to a read error. V usage is TRBV6-5 and J usage is TRBJ2-7; 7 nucleotides line up with TRBD1. The CDR3 extends over 11 amino acids. CDR1 MNHEY and CDR2 SVGAGI come from the germline V gene. The CDR3 nucleotides are TGTGCCAGCAGTGAGGGACAGCCGCCCGACTTC. Its protein product is CASSEGQPPDF.

The chain's CDR3 is CASSLSGQGGWNYGYTF. DNA of the CDR3: TGTGCCAGCAGTTTATCTGGCCAGGGAGGATGGAACTATGGCTACACCTTC. The chain employs TRBV27 and TRBJ1-2; tentatively, D is TRBD1 (5 bases). The CDR3 runs to 17 residues. V was pared by 0 bases and J by 2 bases, with 16 bases between. The germline V gene has CDR1 MNHEY and CDR2 SMNVEV (reference sequence).

V gene TRBV6-5 combines with J gene TRBJ1-2, with TRBD1 matching over 9 bases. The CDR3 sequence is 16 residues long. Losses at the gene ends were 3 bases for V and 1 base for J; bases not matched to a gene: 6. Looked up from germline, CDR1 is MNHEY and CDR2 is SVGAGI. The CDR3 is CASSYLPGQGNYGYTF. The CDR3 DNA sequence: TGTGCCAGCAGTTATCTTCCGGGACAGGGTAACTATGGCTACACCTTC.

J is TRBJ1-1 and V is TRBV19, with D possibly being TRBD1 (6 bases). The CDR3 extends over 17 amino acids. V lost 2 bases to trimming and J lost 4 bases, with 20 bases between them. Germline loops: CDR1 LNHDA, CDR2 SQIVND (reference sequence). The CDR3 DNA follows: TGTGCCAGTAGTATACTCGGCCGGGGGGGGCGCGGCACTGAAGCTTTCTTT. This gives the protein CASSILGRGGRGTEAFF.